The 31 T cell receptor beta chains listed next were all sequenced from one sample in a study of metastatic and nonmetastatic thyroid tumors. Thyroid surgery had not been preceded by any treatment in any patient. From the PCR reads, TCRdb re-called clones with MiXCR. Of 89,000 or so clones listed, approximately 9% are singletons. The specimen sequenced was blood. The receptors derive from a female donor with papillary thyroid cancer or a benign thyroid nodule (not recorded which). Some clones in this sample may be carry-over from other donors' samples.

This clone was observed many times. This rearrangement joins TRBV10-3 to TRBJ2-3; 10 bases align to TRBD1. The germline gives CDR1 ENHRY, CDR2 SYGVKD. V lost 6 bases, J lost 3 bases, and 3 bases stayed unmatched. This CDR3 is built from 14 residues. The CDR3 sequence: CAIRGTGATDTQYF. The CDR3 region has the DNA TGTGCCATCAGGGGGACAGGGGCGACAGATACGCAGTATTTT.

The chain carries TRBV20-1 and TRBJ2-3; the match to TRBD2 covers 15 bases. Germline CDR1 is DFQATT and CDR2 is SNEGSKA (reference sequence). The V and J ends lost 7 bases and 2 bases, in that order; junction bases with no gene match: 7. The CDR3 loop spans 16 amino acids. The CDR3 protein is CSVGLAGGLITDTQYF. DNA for the CDR3: TGCAGTGTGGGACTAGCGGGGGGCCTTATCACAGATACGCAGTATTTT.

This clone was recorded many times. The chain links TRBV25-1 to TRBJ2-2; D gene ambiguous. The CDR3 runs 13 residues. Trimming removed 3 bases at V and 7 bases at J, with 9 bases between. Germline CDR1 and CDR2: MGHDK and SYGVNS. In DNA form, the CDR3 reads TGTGCCAGCAGTGACAGCTGGAGCGGGGAGCTGTTTTTT. Translation gives CASSDSWSGELFF.

Many counts were recorded for this clone. Other nucleotide sequences from this sample produce the same CDR3. The CDR3: CAWKPGMNTEAFF. The CDR3 DNA follows: TGTGCCTGGAAACCGGGGATGAACACTGAAGCTTTCTTT. This chain links TRBV30 with TRBJ1-1; D not certain. This CDR3 is 13 amino acids long. With 4 bases removed from V and 0 bases from J, the gap between germline ends came to 9 bases. Germline CDR1 and CDR2: GTSNPN and SVGIG (reference sequence).

In the case of this clone: A single base separates this from a much larger clone, so it may be a read error. Distinct nucleotide sequences in the sample also encode this CDR3. V usage is TRBV19 and J usage is TRBJ2-7, with 8 positions matching TRBD1. The CDR3 is 14 residues long. In germline, CDR1 is LNHDA, CDR2 SQIVND (reference sequence). CDR3 nucleotides: TGCGCCAGTAGTACAGGGGGAAGCTCCTACGAGCAGTACTTC. Translation: CASSTGGSSYEQYF.

To note about this clone: A much larger clone is a single base away; this may be a read error. The chain carries TRBV18 and TRBJ1-1, with D unclear. The CDR3 totals 13 residues. Germline CDR1 is KGHSH and CDR2 is LQKENI. V was shortened by 1 base and J by 3 bases, with 6 bases between the two germline ends. CDR3 amino acids: CASSPHFDTEAFF. DNA of the CDR3: TGTGCCAGCTCACCACATTTCGACACTGAAGCTTTCTTT.

The chain carries TRBV7-2 and TRBJ2-7; 7 bases match TRBD2. The CDR3 loop spans 13 amino acids. J lost 10 bases, V lost 2 bases, and 8 bases had no gene match. Germline CDR1 is SGHTA and CDR2 is FQGNSA. CDR3: CASSLQDGGYQYF. The DNA of the CDR3 is TGTGCCAGCAGCTTACAGGACGGGGGGTATCAGTACTTC.

This clone showed up just a few times. One base away lies a much larger clone, so this may be a sequencing read error. Other nucleotide sequences in the sample specify the same CDR3. The rearrangement uses TRBV9 and TRBJ1-5, with a weak D call TRBD1 (5 bases). The CDR3 loop spans 14 amino acids. Germline assignment: CDR1 SGDLS and CDR2 YYNGEE. CDR3 residues: CASSARGDPQPQHF. CDR3 bases: TGCGCCAGCAGCGCCCGAGGGGATCCGCAGCCCCAGCATTTT. Together with reference TRBV9 and TRBJ1-5, the CDR3 gives the full variable domain: DSGVTQTPKHLITATGQRVTLRCSPRSGDLSVYWYQQSLDQGLQFLIQYYNGEERAKGNILERFSAQQFPDLHSELNLSSLELGDSALYFCASSARGDPQPQHFGDGTRLSIL.

This clone was recorded a few times. This could be a read error, since a much larger clone is one nucleotide away. The same CDR3 is also encoded by other DNA sequences in this sample. V usage is TRBV7-9 and J usage is TRBJ1-5; no clear D. The CDR3 covers 15 residues. The ends were cut back, 4 bases at V and 5 bases at J, with 15 bases in the middle. In germline, CDR1 is SEHNR, CDR2 FQNEAQ (reference sequence). DNA of the CDR3: TGTGCCAGCAGCTCCCCGGGAGATGGGGATCAGCCCCAGCATTTT. This translates into CASSSPGDGDQPQHF.

This clone was observed many times. This rearrangement joins TRBV20-1 to TRBJ1-2, with D unresolved. The V end was cut by 0 bases, the J end by 2 bases, with 10 bases between. Per germline, CDR1 DFQATT and CDR2 SNEGSKA (reference sequence). The CDR3 has 14 residues. CDR3 in DNA: TGCAGTGCTAGAGATCGGGGAGGGAACTATGGCTACACCTTC. Its protein is CSARDRGGNYGYTF.

This clone came up many times. The chain links TRBV7-6 to TRBJ2-7, with D possibly being TRBD1 (5 bases). This CDR3 is 16 amino acids long. V gave up 5 bases and J gave up 0 bases, with 17 bases separating them. Germline V CDR1 and CDR2: SGHVS, FNYEAQ. The CDR3, as DNA: TGTGCCAGCAGCCCATCTCCAGGGATCCTCTCCTACGAGCAGTACTTC. It is translated as CASSPSPGILSYEQYF.

This clone is judged medium-sized. CDR3: CASSGYGGYEQYF. As DNA, the CDR3 is TGTGCCAGCAGTGGGTACGGTGGCTACGAGCAGTACTTC. The chain combines TRBV2 with TRBJ2-7; no definite D call. With 4 bases removed from V and 3 bases from J, the gap between germline ends came to 10 bases. Germline V gene sequence: CDR1 SNHLY, CDR2 FYNNEI. The CDR3 runs 13 residues.

In the case of this clone: A much larger clone lies a single base off, so this may be a read error. Other DNA sequences in this sample translate to the same CDR3. The chain employs TRBV6-4 and TRBJ1-1; a weak D match, TRBD1 (5 bases). Germline CDR1 reads MRHNA; CDR2 reads SNTAGT. The length of the CDR3 is 13 residues. V was cut by 4 bases and J by 5 bases, with 11 bases left in between. The CDR3 nucleotides are TGTGCCAGCAGTGTGCAGGGAGGTACTGAAGCTTTCTTT. Encoded protein: CASSVQGGTEAFF.

This clone was picked up many times. The V and J genes are TRBV11-2 and TRBJ2-2; the match to TRBD1 covers 10 bases. CDR1 is SGHAT, CDR2 FQNNGV, per germline. There are 15 residues in the CDR3. Unmatched junction bases numbered 5, after V lost 3 bases and J lost 7 bases. CDR3 bases: TGTGCCAGCAGCTTCTCCGGGACAGGGGTCGGGGAGCTGTTTTTT. Protein sequence: CASSFSGTGVGELFF.

In its sample, this clone was seen many times. The CDR3 reads CASSQELSSYEQYF. The CDR3 DNA reads as TGTGCCAGCAGCCAAGAACTTAGCTCCTACGAGCAGTACTTC. The rearrangement joins TRBV4-2 to TRBJ2-7; no definite D call. Germline assignment: CDR1 LGHNA and CDR2 YNFKEQ. This CDR3 contains 14 residues. Trimming stripped 0 bases from V and 0 bases from J, with 6 bases between.

This chain links TRBV6-2 or TRBV6-3 with TRBJ2-7; maybe TRBD1 (6 bases). The CDR3 sequence is 14 residues long. V lost 9 bases and J 0 bases, leaving 15 bases between the germline ends. The germline V gene has CDR1 MNHEY and CDR2 SVGEGT. The CDR3 reads CASKDSTFSYEQYF. DNA of the CDR3: TGTGCCAGTAAGGACAGCACTTTCTCCTACGAGCAGTACTTC.

This clone was seen many times. The chain has TRBV6-1 and TRBJ1-5, with D unresolved. Germline V gene lookup returns CDR1 MNHNS and CDR2 SASEGT. CDR3 length: 13 amino acids. The V gene lost 4 bases and the J gene lost 5 bases, with 9 bases spanning the gap. CDR3: CASSGWEYQPQHF. CDR3 sequence (DNA): TGTGCCAGCAGTGGATGGGAGTATCAGCCCCAGCATTTT.

This clone showed up many times. The genes are TRBV6-1 and TRBJ1-1; D unresolved. CDR1 is MNHNS, CDR2 SASEGT, per germline. V was clipped by 4 bases and J by 0 bases, with 12 bases between them. The CDR3 spans 15 residues. As DNA, the CDR3 is TGTGCCAGCAGTGTCCACGGTTCGATGAACACTGAAGCTTTCTTT. Protein: CASSVHGSMNTEAFF.

In its sample, this clone was seen many times. The V and J genes are TRBV27 and TRBJ1-3; no clear D. The germline gives CDR1 MNHEY, CDR2 SMNVEV (reference sequence). This CDR3 has 12 amino acids. V was clipped by 7 bases and J by 0 bases, with 4 bases between them. Here the CDR3 DNA reads TGTGCCAGCATGGGCTCTGGAAACACCATATATTTT. Amino acid sequence: CASMGSGNTIYF.

Only a few counts were recorded for this clone. J is TRBJ2-5 and V is TRBV7-6, with TRBD2 as a possible D gene (5 bases). This CDR3 is built from 13 residues. Germline V lookup: CDR1 SGHVS, CDR2 FNYEAQ. Trimming removed 2 bases from V and 7 bases from J, with 11 bases in between. CDR3 nucleotide sequence: TGTGCCAGCAGCTTAACCGAAAGCGGGACCCAGTACTTC. Its protein is CASSLTESGTQYF.

There are many counts of this clone. Other DNA sequences in this specimen translate into the identical CDR3. CDR3: CASTDSPGGLEKLFF. CDR3 coding DNA: TGTGCCAGCACCGATTCTCCAGGGGGCCTCGAAAAACTGTTTTTT. The V call is TRBV28, the J call TRBJ1-4; TRBD1 matches at 8 bases. This CDR3 is built from 15 residues. V was clipped by 7 bases and J by 8 bases; unmatched bases: 12. CDR1 MDHEN and CDR2 SYDVKM come from the germline V gene.

This clone showed up many times. The J gene is TRBJ2-1, the V gene TRBV6-4; 11 bases line up with TRBD2. V lost 4 bases to trimming and J lost 6 bases; unmatched junction nucleotides: 5. CDR1 and CDR2 (germline): MRHNA, SNTAGT. CDR3 size: 15 residues. The CDR3, as DNA: TGTGCCAGCAGTGCCTCCGGGACTAGCGGCAATGAGCAGTTCTTC. Its translation: CASSASGTSGNEQFF.

In this sample, this clone turned up many times. This rearrangement joins TRBV15 to TRBJ1-1; 7 bases agree with TRBD1. V gave up 0 bases and J gave up 5 bases; unmatched junction bases: 9. This CDR3 is 16 amino acids long. Germline CDR1 LNHNV, CDR2 YYDKDF (reference sequence). CDR3 amino acids: CATSRESRGRKTEAFF. As DNA, the CDR3 is TGTGCCACCAGCAGAGAAAGTAGGGGGCGAAAAACTGAAGCTTTCTTT.

This clone was detected many times. The chain recombines TRBV6-4 with TRBJ2-3; TRBD2 aligns across 9 bases. The CDR3 length is 16 residues. The V segment lost 3 bases and the J segment 5 bases; nucleotides outside the gene matches: 9. Germline V CDR1 and CDR2: MRHNA, SNTAGT. In DNA form, the CDR3 reads TGTGCCAGCAGTGAATCTAGCATTAGCGGGGGAGATACGCAGTATTTT. Translating gives CASSESSISGGDTQYF.

The table lists this clone with many counts. J is TRBJ2-7 and V is TRBV6-5, with D perhaps matching TRBD1 (6 bases). Germline CDR1 is MNHEY and CDR2 is SVGAGI. This CDR3 is built from 15 residues. Trimming cost V 0 bases and J 1 base, with 10 bases left between them. The chain's CDR3 is CASSYSPRGSYEQYF. CDR3 nucleotides: TGTGCCAGCAGTTACTCGCCCAGGGGATCCTACGAGCAGTACTTC.

About this clone: A much more abundant neighbour one base away suggests this may be a read error. V and J are TRBV6-6 and TRBJ2-5, with TRBD2 identical over 13 bases. CDR1 MNHNY and CDR2 SVGAGI come from the germline V gene (reference sequence). This CDR3 is built from 16 residues. The CDR3 DNA is TGTGCCAGCAGTCACTCCGGGACTAGCGGGGAAGAGACCCAGTACTTC. This codes for CASSHSGTSGEETQYF.

Many counts were recorded for this clone. The V gene is TRBV20-1, the J gene TRBJ2-7, with D possibly being TRBD1 (6 bases). The germline V gene has CDR1 DFQATT and CDR2 SNEGSKA (reference sequence). CDR3 size: 12 residues. Trimming stripped 5 bases from V and 5 bases from J, with 13 bases between. The CDR3 nucleotides read TGCAGTGCTGGTAAACAGGGCCACGAGCAGTACTTC. It encodes CSAGKQGHEQYF.

Comment on this clone: This sequence may be a read error, since a much larger clone differs from it by one base. CDR3 loop: CASSLTSGRTDTQYF. In DNA, the CDR3 is TGTGCCAGCAGCTTGACCTCGGGGCGGACAGATACGCAGTATTTT. This chain links TRBV14 with TRBJ2-3; either TRBD1 or TRBD2 may supply D (5 bases each). The CDR3 consists of 15 residues. CDR1 is SGHDN and CDR2 is FVKESK in the germline V gene. Trimming shortened V by 5 bases and J by 3 bases, and 15 bases separated the two germline ends.

Ten or more counts support this clone. The chain recombines TRBV6-2 or TRBV6-3 with TRBJ1-5; D call uncertain. The V end lost 4 bases, the J end lost 7 bases, and 11 bases lay between the germline ends. There are 13 residues in the CDR3. CDR1 MNHEY and CDR2 SVGEGT come from the germline V gene. The chain's CDR3 is CASSSLGGQPQHF. The DNA of the CDR3 is TGTGCCAGCAGTTCCCTGGGCGGACAGCCCCAGCATTTT.

This clone was detected ten times or more. This rearrangement joins TRBV6-2 or TRBV6-3 to TRBJ2-3; 11 nucleotides match TRBD2. V shed 2 bases, J shed 1 base, and the junction held 2 bases outside the gene matches. Germline V gene data show CDR1 as MNHEY and CDR2 as SVGEGT. The CDR3 runs 16 residues. The CDR3 loop is CASSYTSGGGTDTQYF. The CDR3 DNA is TGTGCCAGCAGTTACACTAGCGGGGGAGGCACAGATACGCAGTATTTT.

This clone showed up many times. CDR3 DNA: TGCGCCAGCAGCTTGGGCGGAAGACTACCGAACACTGAAGCTTTCTTT. Translating gives CASSLGGRLPNTEAFF. The chain joins TRBV5-1 to TRBJ1-1; no firm D call. The CDR3 is 16 residues long. The V and J ends lost 0 bases and 1 base respectively, with 13 bases between them. Germline CDR1 reads SGHRS; CDR2 reads YFSETQ.